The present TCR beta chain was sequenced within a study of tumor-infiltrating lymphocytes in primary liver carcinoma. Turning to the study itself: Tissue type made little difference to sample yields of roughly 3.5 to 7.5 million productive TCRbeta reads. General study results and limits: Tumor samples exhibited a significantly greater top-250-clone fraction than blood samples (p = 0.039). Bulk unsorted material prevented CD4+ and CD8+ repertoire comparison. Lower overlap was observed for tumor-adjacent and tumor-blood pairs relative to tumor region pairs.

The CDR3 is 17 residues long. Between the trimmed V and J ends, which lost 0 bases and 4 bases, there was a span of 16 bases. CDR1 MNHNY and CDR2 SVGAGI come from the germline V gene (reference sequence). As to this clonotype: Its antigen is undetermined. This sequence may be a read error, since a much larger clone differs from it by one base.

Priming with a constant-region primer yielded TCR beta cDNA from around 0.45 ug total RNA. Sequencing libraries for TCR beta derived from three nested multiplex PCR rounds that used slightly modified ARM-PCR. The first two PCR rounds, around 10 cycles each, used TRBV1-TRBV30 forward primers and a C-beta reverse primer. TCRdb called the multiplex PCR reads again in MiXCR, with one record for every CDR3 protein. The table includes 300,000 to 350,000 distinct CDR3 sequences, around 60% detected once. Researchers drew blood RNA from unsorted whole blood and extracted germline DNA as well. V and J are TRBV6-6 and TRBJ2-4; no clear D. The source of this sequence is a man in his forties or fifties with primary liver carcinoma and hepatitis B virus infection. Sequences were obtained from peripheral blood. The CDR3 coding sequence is TGTGCCAGCAGTTACTCGAAACCTCGGGTCGAGAAAAACATTCAGTACTTC. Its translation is CASSYSKPRVEKNIQYF.